The entry below gives a single TCR beta chain sequence along with its context. Its antigen is undetermined. The data originate from a study of siplizumab effects on memory and regulatory T cells. The CDR3 covers 15 residues. The junction had 4 bases not matched to a gene; V was cut back by 2 bases and J by 6 bases. CDR1 is SGHRS and CDR2 is YFSETQ in the germline V gene. Study-wide results and limits: The majority of clones, roughly 75-97% of proliferating CD4+ or CD8+ clones, lacked an assignable naive or memory phenotype. Among mappable alloreactive CD4+ clones, the Treg-derived fraction averaged around 66% with siplizumab versus about 30% in controls.

Method: immunoSEQ multiplex PCR; TCRdb's copy keeps in-frame clones and lacks some. The table records 110,000 or so clones, about 94% of them present only once. This sequence joins TRBV5-1 and TRBJ2-3, with 12 bases aligning to TRBD1. The sequenced sample was non-Treg CD4+ T cells sorted from blood. The sequence was collected from a human donor in good health. In nucleotides, the CDR3 is TGCGCCAGCAGCTTCGGGACAGGGGGCGCGGATACGCAGTATTTT. This translates into CASSFGTGGADTQYF.